This T cell receptor (beta chain) was profiled in a study of shared clonotypes between healthy human individuals. CD45RO negativity and positive selection for CCR7 defined naive CD8 cells, a population that excluded terminally differentiated effector memory CD45RA+ cells. With respect to this clone: Antigen unknown.

Study-wide points: Clonotypes not shared had lower generation probabilities than those common to all four donors. As a rule, naive subsets had a larger estimated richness than memory subsets. Sharing of clonotypes among donors was expected to vary with sequencing depth.

The CDR3 runs 14 residues. CDR1 is PRHDT and CDR2 is FYEKMQ in the germline V gene (reference sequence). The V end was cut by 3 bases, the J end by 5 bases, with 13 bases between. Here immunoSEQ multiplex PCR was the method, and the copy in TCRdb shows in-frame clones only, minus some. The data hold roughly 2,000,000 clones, with about 95% observed a single time. The genes are TRBV13 and TRBJ1-1; D is possibly TRBD1 (5 bases). The receptor's source is a man between 18 and 35 years old in good health. Material for sequencing was naive CD8+ T cells sorted from blood. The CDR3 region has the DNA TGTGCCAGCAGCTTGGGACTTGGGGTGACTGAAGCTTTCTTT. It codes for CASSLGLGVTEAFF.